The T cell receptor (beta chain) described here comes from a study of blood T cells in healthy people across ages. Notes on the study in general: Long-lived donors carried more naive CD4+ cells and greater diversity than aged donors.

Per sample, a minimum of 6 million PBMCs were isolated. Next came a second PCR, run for about 7 to 12 cycles, which used a sample-barcoded 5' primer along with a J-beta primer mix. A template-switch adaptor with 12 random nucleotides tagged each cDNA molecule. In TCRdb, the 5' RACE reads were re-called with MiXCR into one record per CDR3 protein. The repertoire consists of hundreds of thousands of distinct CDR3 sequences, with about half occurring once and the leading ten covering about a sixth. J lost 5 bases, V lost 1 base, and 4 bases had no gene match. The CDR3 covers 15 residues. The germline gives CDR1 SGHAT, CDR2 FQNNGV. On this clonotype: The antigen remains unidentified.

The rearrangement joins TRBV11-2 to TRBJ2-1; the match to TRBD1 covers 8 bases. The clonotype comes from an elderly man in good health. Source material: blood. The CDR3 region is CASSLGARGHNEQFF. The CDR3 DNA follows: TGTGCCAGCAGCTTAGGTGCCAGGGGGCACAATGAGCAGTTCTTC.